These T cell receptor beta chains were read from a single sample in a study of regulatory T cells in long-lasting Graves disease. From the multiplex PCR reads, TCRdb called clonotypes with MiXCR, one entry per CDR3 protein. The sample lists about half a million distinct CDR3 sequences, approximately 12% occurring once. Another study also made use of these data, one on T cells in Graves' hyperthyroidism and ophthalmopathy.

Material: peripheral blood mononuclear cells (PBMCs), obtained at new diagnosis, from a patient treated with antithyroid drugs. The receptors were sampled from a woman aged 25-40 years with Graves disease. Each CDR3 is given with its conserved first and last residue. The D gene is left open where the match is weak. The size field is filled for only some rows; it gives once, few, many or a size class.

clone size,V gene,D gene,J gene,CDR3 DNA,CDR3 protein
NA,TRBV12-3/TRBV12-4,TRBD1,TRBJ1-4,TGTGCCAGCAGTTTACCAGGGGACAGGACGGCGTCCCTTAATGAAAAACTGTTTTTT,CASSLPGDRTASLNEKLFF
NA,TRBV18,TRBD2,TRBJ2-1,TGTGCCAGCTCACCACCGAGGTTCCGTCCACCGATTGGGGGGGAGTTCTTC,CASSPPRFRPPIGGEFF
many,TRBV20-1,TRBD2,TRBJ2-7,TGCAGTGCTAGGGGAGCGGGAGGAATCTCCTACGAGCAGTACTTC,CSARGAGGISYEQYF
NA,TRBV20-1,TRBD2,TRBJ2-5,TGCAGTGCCGAAGGGATTCCGCGGGAGGGCCGAATCGAAGAGACCCAGTACTTC,CSAEGIPREGRIEETQYF
many,TRBV18,NA,TRBJ2-3,TGTGCCAGCTCACCACTAACACCAGGTCGGGGAGATACGCAGTATTTT,CASSPLTPGRGDTQYF
NA,TRBV28,TRBD1,TRBJ1-5,TGTGCCAGCAGTTTAGGACAGGGCCATCAGCCCCAGCATTTT,CASSLGQGHQPQHF
NA,TRBV20-1,NA,TRBJ2-7,TGCAGTGCTAGAGAGGACGGGACCCGCTACGAGCAGTACTTC,CSAREDGTRYEQYF
many,TRBV19,TRBD2,TRBJ2-1,TGTGCCAGTAGTCTACTAGCGGGAGACGATGAGCAGTTCTTC,CASSLLAGDDEQFF
many,TRBV7-8,NA,TRBJ2-2,TGTGCCAGCATCTTCAACGACCGGAACACCGGGGAGCTGTTTTTT,CASIFNDRNTGELFF
NA,TRBV18,TRBD1,TRBJ2-5,TGTGCCAGCTCACCATTATTTTCGGGACAGGGACAAGAGACCCAGTACTTC,CASSPLFSGQGQETQYF
NA,TRBV7-8,NA,TRBJ1-3,TGTGCCAGCAGCTTAGATCCGAACTCTGGAAACACCATATATTTT,CASSLDPNSGNTIYF
many,TRBV6-5,TRBD1,TRBJ1-6,TGTGCCAGCAGTTACTCGGGACAGGGCAATTCACCCCTCCACTTT,CASSYSGQGNSPLHF
NA,TRBV27,NA,TRBJ2-7,TGTGCCAGACGGATTCTTCACTACGAGCAGTACTTC,CARRILHYEQYF
many,TRBV28,NA,TRBJ2-7,TGTGCCAGCAGTTCCGAGGGAGGGACACTCTCCGAGCAGTACTTC,CASSSEGGTLSEQYF
few,TRBV4-1,NA,TRBJ2-1,TGCGCCACCACGAACGATCGGAAAGGCTCCTACAATGAGCAGTTCTTC,CATTNDRKGSYNEQFF
many,TRBV7-2,NA,TRBJ1-1,TGTGCCAGCAGCTTAGAGACCGATAACACTGAAGCTTTCTTT,CASSLETDNTEAFF
many,TRBV11-2,NA,TRBJ2-5,TGTGCCAGCAGCTCCCGGAGAGCGGGTTTCCAAGAGACCCAGTACTTC,CASSSRRAGFQETQYF
few,TRBV18,NA,TRBJ2-7,TGTGCCAGCTCACCACAGCGGTCCTACGAGCAGTACTTC,CASSPQRSYEQYF
many,TRBV12-3/TRBV12-4,NA,TRBJ1-2,TGTGCCAGCAGTCCAGGGATGGGTCCTCGAGGCTACACCTTC,CASSPGMGPRGYTF
few,TRBV28,TRBD1,TRBJ2-7,TGTGCCAGCAGTGTACAGGGGCGGAGGGAGCAGTACTTC,CASSVQGRREQYF
many,TRBV28,NA,TRBJ1-6,TGTGCCAGCAGTTTAGGCCGGAATTCACCCCTCCACTTT,CASSLGRNSPLHF
many,TRBV5-1,NA,TRBJ1-1,TGCGCCAGCAGCTCCATCTCGGGGACTGAAGCTTTCTTT,CASSSISGTEAFF
many,TRBV2,NA,TRBJ2-5,TGTGCCAGCAGTGAACCCCATGCCCCCCAGTACTTC,CASSEPHAPQYF
many,TRBV30,NA,TRBJ2-2,TGTGCCTGGACCGTAGGGAGTGGCCTCGACACCGGGGAGCTGTTTTTT,CAWTVGSGLDTGELFF